The 13 T cell receptor beta chains below were found in one sample sequenced in a study of T cell repertoires in cytomegalovirus infection. Each CDR3 protein gets one entry after TCRdb re-called the reads with MiXCR. The data hold 150,000 to 200,000 distinct CDR3 sequences, with about 18% observed a single time. Sequencing input: CD8+ T cells from PBMCs. These receptors were obtained from a human donor in good health (CMV status not recorded). Some clones in this sample may be carry-over from other donors' samples.

Regarding this clonotype: One end of the junction does not line up with germline, which may come from a read error. The CDR3 nucleotides read TGTGCCCGCAGTTACAAAACAGGCGAGACCACCGGGGAGCTGTTTTTT. Translated, it gives CARSYKTGETTGELFF. This rearrangement joins TRBV6-2 or TRBV6-3 to TRBJ2-2; weak D call: TRBD1 (5 bases). The CDR3 length is 16 residues. Germline loops: CDR1 MNHEY, CDR2 SVGEGT.

J is TRBJ1-2 and V is TRBV20-1; possibly TRBD1 for D (6 bases). V was shortened by 4 bases and J by 4 bases, with 10 bases between the two germline ends. Germline lookup yields CDR1 DFQATT and CDR2 SNEGSKA (reference sequence). CDR3 length: 12 amino acids. CDR3 DNA sequence: TGCAGTGCTAAGGACAGAGCCTATGGCTACACCTTC. The encoded protein is CSAKDRAYGYTF.

This clonotype was recorded a few times. The chain combines TRBV27 with TRBJ2-1; unclear D gene. V lost 2 bases to trimming and J lost 3 bases, with 5 bases between them. The CDR3 covers 13 residues. Germline V gene lookup returns CDR1 MNHEY and CDR2 SMNVEV (reference sequence). CDR3 loop: CASSLSRYNEQFF. CDR3 nucleotide sequence: TGTGCCAGCAGTTTAAGCCGCTACAATGAGCAGTTCTTC.

The chain links TRBV7-9 to TRBJ1-5; D remains unclear. Germline values: CDR1 SEHNR, CDR2 FQNEAQ (reference sequence). Trimming took off 1 base at V and 1 base at J, with 8 bases between the two ends. CDR3 length equals 15 residues. The CDR3 DNA is TGTGCCAGCAGCTTAGTGGGCGGGAGCAATCAGCCCCAGCATTTT. This codes for CASSLVGGSNQPQHF.

This clonotype appeared a few times. The J gene is TRBJ1-3, the V gene TRBV7-2; D remains ambiguous. Germline V gene data show CDR1 as SGHTA and CDR2 as FQGNSA. This CDR3 spans 17 amino acids. Trimming stripped 0 bases from V and 0 bases from J, with 12 bases between. The CDR3 DNA reads as TGTGCCAGCAGCTTAGCGCCCCAGGAGTTCTCTGGAAACACCATATATTTT. Amino acids: CASSLAPQEFSGNTIYF. Based on the CDR3 plus reference TRBV7-2 and TRBJ1-3, the full variable domain is GAGVSQSPSNKVTEKGKDVELRCDPISGHTALYWYRQSLGQGLEFLIYFQGNSAPDKSGLPSDRFSAERTGGSVSTLTIQRTQQEDSAVYLCASSLAPQEFSGNTIYFGEGSWLTVV.

This clonotype has a handful of counts. The V gene is TRBV2, the J gene TRBJ2-5, with a weak D call TRBD1 (6 bases). Germline V gene lookup returns CDR1 SNHLY and CDR2 FYNNEI. Trimming removed 2 bases at V and 4 bases at J, with 11 bases between. The length of the CDR3 is 14 residues. In nucleotides, the CDR3 is TGTGCCAGCAGTGAAAATCGAGGGGGAGAGACCCAGTACTTC. It translates to CASSENRGGETQYF.

This rearrangement joins TRBV7-3 to TRBJ1-1; TRBD1 agrees at 7 bases. The CDR3 loop spans 15 amino acids. CDR1 is SGHTA, CDR2 FQGTGA, per germline. J was trimmed by 3 bases and V by 5 bases; bases with no gene match: 9. CDR3 amino acids: CASSPRAGGDTEAFF. The CDR3, as DNA: TGTGCCAGCAGCCCGAGGGCAGGGGGGGACACTGAAGCTTTCTTT.

In its sample, this clonotype was seen a few times. The chain combines TRBV5-1 with TRBJ1-2; tentative D call: TRBD1 (6 bases). Germline V lookup: CDR1 SGHRS, CDR2 YFSETQ. Trimming left V 3 bases short and J 1 base short, with 10 bases between. CDR3 length: 14 amino acids. CDR3: CASSSDRFNYGYTF. CDR3 coding DNA: TGCGCCAGCAGCTCGGACAGATTTAACTATGGCTACACCTTC. Combining the CDR3 with reference TRBV5-1 and TRBJ1-2 gives the whole variable domain KAGVTQTPRYLIKTRGQQVTLSCSPISGHRSVSWYQQTPGQGLQFLFEYFSETQRNKGNFPGRFSGRQFSNSRSEMNVSTLELGDSALYLCASSSDRFNYGYTFGSGTRLTVV.

In this sample, this clonotype turned up a few times. J is TRBJ2-3 and V is TRBV4-2, with D possibly being TRBD2 (5 bases). The CDR3 runs to 16 residues. The germline CDR1 and CDR2 sequences are LGHNA and YNFKEQ. The ends were cut back, 0 bases at V and 2 bases at J, with 12 bases in the middle. As DNA, the CDR3 is TGTGCCAGCAGCCAAGAAACGGGAATCCTCACAGATACGCAGTATTTT. Amino acid sequence: CASSQETGILTDTQYF.

Remarks on this clonotype: The junction departs from germline at one end; a sequencing error may be responsible. The chain couples TRBV7-2 to TRBJ2-4, with D possibly matching TRBD2 (6 bases). CDR3 length: 17 residues. Germline-derived CDR1 and CDR2 are SGHTA and FQGNSA. The DNA for the CDR3 is TGTGCCATCAGCTTAGGATTCGGGGACTGGGGCAAAAACATTCAGTACTTC. Translating gives CAISLGFGDWGKNIQYF.

This clonotype was observed a few times. The V gene is TRBV29-1, the J gene TRBJ1-1; 9 nucleotides agree with TRBD1. This CDR3 is built from 11 residues. After removal of 4 bases from V and 11 bases from J, the junction contained 5 bases not matched to a gene. CDR1 and CDR2 from the germline V gene are SQVTM and ANQGSEA. The CDR3 region has the DNA TGCAGCGTTGGGTCGGGGACAGGGGCTTTCTTT. Its protein product is CSVGSGTGAFF.

This clonotype was detected a few times. This chain uses TRBV7-8 with TRBJ2-2, with 7 bases that match TRBD1. This CDR3 has 16 residues. Trimming cost V 2 bases and J 0 bases; bases outside gene matches: 3. CDR1 and CDR2 from the germline V gene are SGHVS and FQNEAQ. The CDR3 spells CASSLLQGANTGELFF. DNA of the CDR3: TGTGCCAGCAGCTTACTGCAGGGGGCGAACACCGGGGAGCTGTTTTTT. Together with reference TRBV7-8 and TRBJ2-2, the CDR3 gives the full variable domain: GAGVSQSPRYKVAKRGQDVALRCDPISGHVSLFWYQQALGQGPEFLTYFQNEAQLDKSGLPSDRFFAERPEGSVSTLKIQRTQQEDSAVYLCASSLLQGANTGELFFGEGSRLTVL.

The V call is TRBV20-1, the J call TRBJ1-5; 9 bases fit TRBD1. Germline V gene lookup returns CDR1 DFQATT and CDR2 SNEGSKA (reference sequence). The length of the CDR3 is 16 residues. J gave up 5 bases and V 3 bases, and 11 bases lay outside the gene matches. CDR3 loop: CSASLVGTGSDQPQHF. In DNA form, the CDR3 reads TGCAGTGCTAGCTTAGTCGGGACAGGGTCGGATCAGCCCCAGCATTTT.